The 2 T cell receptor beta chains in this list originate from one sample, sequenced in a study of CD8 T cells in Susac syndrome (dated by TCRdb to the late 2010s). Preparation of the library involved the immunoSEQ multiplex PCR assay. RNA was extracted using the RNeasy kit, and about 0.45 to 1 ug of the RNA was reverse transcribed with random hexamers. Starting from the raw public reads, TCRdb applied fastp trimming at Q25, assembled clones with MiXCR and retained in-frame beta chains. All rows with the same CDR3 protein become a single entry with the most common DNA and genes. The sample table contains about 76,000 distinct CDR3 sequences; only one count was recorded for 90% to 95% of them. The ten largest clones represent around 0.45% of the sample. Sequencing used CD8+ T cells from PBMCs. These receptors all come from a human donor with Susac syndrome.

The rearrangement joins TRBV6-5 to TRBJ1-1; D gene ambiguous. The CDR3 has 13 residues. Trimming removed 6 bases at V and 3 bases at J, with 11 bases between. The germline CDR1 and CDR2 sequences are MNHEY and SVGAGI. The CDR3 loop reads CASRLSRDTEAFF. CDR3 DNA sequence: TGTGCCAGCAGACTTTCCCGGGACACTGAAGCTTTCTTT.

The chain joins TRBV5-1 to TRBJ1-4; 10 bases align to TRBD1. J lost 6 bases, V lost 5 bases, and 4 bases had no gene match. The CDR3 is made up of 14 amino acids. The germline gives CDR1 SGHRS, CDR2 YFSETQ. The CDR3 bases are TGCGCCAGCAGGCCCGGGACAGGGGATGAAAAACTGTTTTTT. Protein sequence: CASRPGTGDEKLFF.